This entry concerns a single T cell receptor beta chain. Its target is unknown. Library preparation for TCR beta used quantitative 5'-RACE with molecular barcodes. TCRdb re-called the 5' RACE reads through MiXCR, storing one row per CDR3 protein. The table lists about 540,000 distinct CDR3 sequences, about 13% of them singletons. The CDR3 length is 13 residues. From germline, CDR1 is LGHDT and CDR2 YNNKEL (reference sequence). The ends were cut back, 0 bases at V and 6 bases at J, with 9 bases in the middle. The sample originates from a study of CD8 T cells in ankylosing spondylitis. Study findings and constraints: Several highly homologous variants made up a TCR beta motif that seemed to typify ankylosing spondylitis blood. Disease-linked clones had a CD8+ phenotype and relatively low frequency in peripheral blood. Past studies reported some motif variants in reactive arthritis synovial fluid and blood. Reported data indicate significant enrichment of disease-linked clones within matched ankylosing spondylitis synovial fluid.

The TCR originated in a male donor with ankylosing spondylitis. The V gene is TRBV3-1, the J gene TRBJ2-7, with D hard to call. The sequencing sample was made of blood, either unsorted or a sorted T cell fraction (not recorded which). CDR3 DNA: TGTGCCAGCAGCCAAGATCGAGTGGTCGAGCAGTACTTC. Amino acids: CASSQDRVVEQYF.